Each of the 8 T cell receptor beta chains below was sequenced from the same sample in a study of cytomegalovirus exposure and HLA in healthy donors. It was with 60 Vbeta and 13 Jbeta primers that the PCR ran. TCRdb's table, derived via immunoSEQ multiplex PCR, lists solely in-frame clones and lacks some. The sample lists fewer than 200,000 clones, roughly nine tenths occurring once. Specimen: PBMCs. These receptors were collected from a girl less than two years old in good health and CMV-seronegative.

This rearrangement joins TRBV6-5 to TRBJ1-1; D is perhaps TRBD1 (6 bases). V lost 8 bases to trimming and J lost 4 bases, with 11 bases between them. There are 12 residues in the CDR3. The germline CDR1 and CDR2 sequences are MNHEY and SVGAGI. CDR3 sequence: CASGTGFTEAFF. Here the CDR3 DNA reads TGTGCCAGCGGTACAGGGTTCACTGAAGCTTTCTTT.

The CDR3 is CASSEASGYGEQYF. In DNA, the CDR3 is TGTGCCAGCAGTGAGGCTAGCGGGTATGGAGAGCAGTACTTC. This chain connects TRBV6-4 to TRBJ2-7, with TRBD2 matching over 8 bases. V gave up 3 bases and J gave up 7 bases; unmatched junction bases: 8. CDR1 is MRHNA and CDR2 is SNTAGT in the germline V gene. CDR3 size: 14 residues.

The V call is TRBV15, the J call TRBJ2-5, with 7 bases fitting TRBD2. The germline V gene has CDR1 LNHNV and CDR2 YYDKDF (reference sequence). The trim removed 2 bases at V and 4 bases at J, leaving 7 bases unmatched. This CDR3 contains 15 residues. The CDR3 region is CATSRPTVAGETQYF. CDR3 sequence (DNA): TGTGCCACCAGCAGACCCACGGTAGCGGGAGAGACCCAGTACTTC.

This clone was detected only once. The gene calls are TRBV5-1 and TRBJ1-1; D may be TRBD1 (5 bases). From germline, CDR1 is SGHRS and CDR2 YFSETQ. Trimming took 0 bases from V and 3 from J, leaving 24 bases between them. This CDR3 has 19 amino acids. CDR3 nucleotides: TGCGCCAGCAGCTTGGAGTGGCGGGGCGGGGGAATTCGGGACACTGAAGCTTTCTTT. Protein: CASSLEWRGGGIRDTEAFF.

The CDR3 DNA reads as TGTGCCAGCAGTTACTACCTCGGGATTCAGCCCCAGCATTTT. As protein: CASSYYLGIQPQHF. The chain has TRBV6-5 and TRBJ1-5; no clear D gene. Germline CDR1 and CDR2: MNHEY and SVGAGI. The CDR3 totals 14 residues. Trimming shortened V by 1 base and J by 6 bases, and 10 bases separated the two germline ends.

The chain carries TRBV5-1 and TRBJ2-1, with 9 bases identical to TRBD1. The CDR3 contains 17 residues. After removal of 6 bases from V and 7 bases from J, the junction contained 17 bases not matched to a gene. CDR1 and CDR2 (germline): SGHRS, YFSETQ. The CDR3 DNA follows: TGCGCCAGCACCCGAGGCCCCACGGGACAGGGTATGAATGAGCAGTTCTTC. This translates into CASTRGPTGQGMNEQFF.

V usage is TRBV7-9 and J usage is TRBJ2-1; D might be TRBD2 (6 bases). CDR1 and CDR2 from the germline V gene are SEHNR and FQNEAQ (reference sequence). The length of the CDR3 is 11 residues. V was trimmed by 8 bases and J by 7 bases, leaving 9 bases between them. The CDR3 protein is CASLEGNEQFF. The CDR3 DNA reads TGTGCCAGCCTGGAGGGGAATGAGCAGTTCTTC.

V is TRBV7-9 and J is TRBJ2-7; TRBD1 is a possible D gene (5 bases). The CDR3 length is 13 residues. Trimming took 5 bases from V and 0 from J, leaving 8 bases between them. Per the germline V gene, CDR1 is SEHNR and CDR2 is FQNEAQ (reference sequence). CDR3 sequence: CASSPDSSYEQYF. For the CDR3, the DNA is TGTGCCAGCAGCCCAGACAGCTCCTACGAGCAGTACTTC.